The clone carrying this T cell receptor (beta chain) was detected only a few times. Its antigen remains unknown. The sample is drawn from a study of blood T cells in healthy people across ages. Study-wide findings and caveats: Unknown donor CMV status possibly confounded expanded clonotype changes.

Then a second PCR, running roughly 7 to 11 cycles, was carried out with a sample-barcoded 5' primer and a J-beta primer mix. A single record per CDR3 protein comes from TCRdb applying MiXCR to the 5' RACE reads. The sample carries about 1.7 million distinct CDR3 sequences, over 25% recorded once. In germline, CDR1 is SEHNR, CDR2 FQNEAQ (reference sequence). The CDR3 is made up of 19 amino acids. V trimming: 1 base; J trimming: 8 bases; junction bases outside the gene matches: 19. Sequenced input: blood. The TCR was taken from a woman aged 30 to 39 in good health. The V call is TRBV7-9, the J call TRBJ1-2, with 10 bases aligning to TRBD1. Here the CDR3 DNA reads TGTGCCAGCAGCTTAGATCTCCGCGACAGGGGGCGATTAGTGGGAGGCTACACCTTC. Translated: CASSLDLRDRGRLVGGYTF.